This T cell receptor (beta chain) is from a study of blood T cell repertoires in COVID-19. Study summary: Samples of COVID-19 (acute and convalescent) were obtained from the United States, Italy and Spain. Sample material is recorded as cDNA or gDNA derived from T cells, B-cell-depleted T cells, or PBMCs.

Per the authors' pipeline: Reference gene primer amplification in the assay estimated nucleated cell counts. Method: immunoSEQ multiplex PCR; TCRdb's copy keeps in-frame clones and lacks some. That table gives V, J and clone size, and the DNA gave D and trimming. The sample yields more than 80,000 clones, roughly 90% seen once. The sequence was collected from a human donor with active COVID-19. The donor label of this sample is uncertain. The specimen sequenced was peripheral blood.

The CDR3 nucleotides are TGTGCCAGCAGCCCTGACAGGAGGTGGACCCAGTACTTC. Protein sequence: CASSPDRRWTQYF. The rearrangement links TRBV7-9 to TRBJ2-5; perhaps TRBD1 as D (6 bases). Germline loops: CDR1 SEHNR, CDR2 FQNEAQ (reference sequence). V dropped 5 bases and J dropped 7 bases, with 14 bases sitting between them. The CDR3 has 13 amino acids.